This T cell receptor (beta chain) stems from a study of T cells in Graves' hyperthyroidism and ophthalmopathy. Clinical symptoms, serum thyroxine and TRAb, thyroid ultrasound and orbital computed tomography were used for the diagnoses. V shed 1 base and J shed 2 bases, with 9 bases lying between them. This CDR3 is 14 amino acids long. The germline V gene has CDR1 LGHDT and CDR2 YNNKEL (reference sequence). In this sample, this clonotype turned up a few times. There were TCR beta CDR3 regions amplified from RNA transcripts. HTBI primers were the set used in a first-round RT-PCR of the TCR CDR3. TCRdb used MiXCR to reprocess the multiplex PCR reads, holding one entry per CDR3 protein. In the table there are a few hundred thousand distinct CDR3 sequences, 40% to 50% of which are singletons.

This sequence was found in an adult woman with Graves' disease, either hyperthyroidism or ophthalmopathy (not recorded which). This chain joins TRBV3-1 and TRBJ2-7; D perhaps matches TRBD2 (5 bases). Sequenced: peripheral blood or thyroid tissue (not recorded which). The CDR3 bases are TGTGCCAGCAGCCAAGGGACTGGCCCCTACGAGCAGTACTTC. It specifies CASSQGTGPYEQYF.